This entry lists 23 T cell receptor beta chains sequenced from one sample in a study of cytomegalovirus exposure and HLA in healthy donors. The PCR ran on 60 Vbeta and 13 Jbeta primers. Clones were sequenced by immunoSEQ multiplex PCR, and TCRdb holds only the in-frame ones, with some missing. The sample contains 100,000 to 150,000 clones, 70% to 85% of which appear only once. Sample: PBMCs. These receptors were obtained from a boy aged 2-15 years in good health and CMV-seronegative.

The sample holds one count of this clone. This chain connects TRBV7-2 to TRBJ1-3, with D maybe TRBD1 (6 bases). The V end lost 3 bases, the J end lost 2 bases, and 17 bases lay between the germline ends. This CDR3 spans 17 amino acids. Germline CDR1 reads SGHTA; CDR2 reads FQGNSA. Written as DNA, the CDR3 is TGTGCCAGCAGCTTGGGTGGTACAGGGCGGACTGGAAACACCATATATTTT. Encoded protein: CASSLGGTGRTGNTIYF.

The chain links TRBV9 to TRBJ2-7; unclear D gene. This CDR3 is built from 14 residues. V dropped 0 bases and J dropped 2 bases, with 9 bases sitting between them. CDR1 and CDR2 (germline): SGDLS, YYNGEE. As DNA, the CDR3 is TGTGCCAGCAGCGTAGCGGAACAGCCCTACGAGCAGTACTTC. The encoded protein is CASSVAEQPYEQYF.

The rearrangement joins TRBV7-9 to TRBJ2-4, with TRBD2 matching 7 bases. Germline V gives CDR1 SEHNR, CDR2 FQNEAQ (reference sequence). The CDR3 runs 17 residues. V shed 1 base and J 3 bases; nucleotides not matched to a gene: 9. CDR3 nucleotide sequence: TGTGCCAGCAGCTTAGGACCCGGACTAGGAATCAAAAACATTCAGTACTTC. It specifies CASSLGPGLGIKNIQYF.

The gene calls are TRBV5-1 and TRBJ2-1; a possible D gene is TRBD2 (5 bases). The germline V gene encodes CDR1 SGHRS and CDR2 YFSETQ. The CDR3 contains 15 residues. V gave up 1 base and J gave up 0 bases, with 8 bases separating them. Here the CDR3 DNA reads TGCGCCAGCAGCTTGCCGGGAAGCTCCTACAATGAGCAGTTCTTC. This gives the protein CASSLPGSSYNEQFF.

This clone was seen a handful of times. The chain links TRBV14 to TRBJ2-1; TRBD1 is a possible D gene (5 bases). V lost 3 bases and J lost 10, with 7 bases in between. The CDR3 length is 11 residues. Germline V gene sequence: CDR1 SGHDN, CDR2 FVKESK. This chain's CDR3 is CASSHSGEQFF. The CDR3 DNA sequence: TGTGCCAGCAGCCATTCAGGGGAGCAGTTCTTC.

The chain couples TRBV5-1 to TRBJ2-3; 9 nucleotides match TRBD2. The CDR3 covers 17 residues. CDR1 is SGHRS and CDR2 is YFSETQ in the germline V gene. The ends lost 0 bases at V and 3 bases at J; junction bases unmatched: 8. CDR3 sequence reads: CASSLEGTSSGTDTQYF. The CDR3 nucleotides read TGCGCCAGCAGCTTGGAGGGGACTAGCTCCGGAACAGATACGCAGTATTTT.

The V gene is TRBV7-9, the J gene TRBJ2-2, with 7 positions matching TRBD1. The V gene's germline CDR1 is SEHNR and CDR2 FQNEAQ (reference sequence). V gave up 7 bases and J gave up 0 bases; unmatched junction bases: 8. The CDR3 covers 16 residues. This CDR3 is CASTSKGAANTGELFF. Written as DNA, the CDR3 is TGTGCCAGCACCTCCAAGGGGGCCGCGAACACCGGGGAGCTGTTTTTT.

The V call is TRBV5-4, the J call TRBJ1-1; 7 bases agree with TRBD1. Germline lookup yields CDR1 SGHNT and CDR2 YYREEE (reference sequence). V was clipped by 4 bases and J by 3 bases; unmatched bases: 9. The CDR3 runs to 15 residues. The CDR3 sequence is CASSGRQGEYTEAFF. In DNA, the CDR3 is TGTGCCAGCAGCGGTAGACAGGGAGAGTACACTGAAGCTTTCTTT.

The CDR3 loop reads CASSSQTSGRPTDTQYF. In nucleotides, the CDR3 is TGTGCCAGCAGCTCGCAGACTAGCGGGAGACCCACAGATACGCAGTATTTT. The V gene is TRBV13, the J gene TRBJ2-3, with 12 bases lining up with TRBD2. J was trimmed by 2 bases and V by 4 bases; bases with no gene match: 7. Germline V gene sequence: CDR1 PRHDT, CDR2 FYEKMQ (reference sequence). CDR3 length: 17 residues. The full variable domain, its missing parts supplied by reference TRBV13 and TRBJ2-3, is AAGVIQSPRHLIKEKRETATLKCYPIPRHDTVYWYQQGPGQDPQFLISFYEKMQSDKGSIPDRFSAQQFSDYHSELNMSSLELGDSALYFCASSSQTSGRPTDTQYFGPGTRLTVL.

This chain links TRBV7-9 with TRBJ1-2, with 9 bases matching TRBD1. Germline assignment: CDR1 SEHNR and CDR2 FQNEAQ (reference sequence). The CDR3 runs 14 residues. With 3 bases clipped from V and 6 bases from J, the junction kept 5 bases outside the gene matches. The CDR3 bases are TGTGCCAGCAGCTTGGACAGGGGAAGGGATGGCTACACCTTC. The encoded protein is CASSLDRGRDGYTF.

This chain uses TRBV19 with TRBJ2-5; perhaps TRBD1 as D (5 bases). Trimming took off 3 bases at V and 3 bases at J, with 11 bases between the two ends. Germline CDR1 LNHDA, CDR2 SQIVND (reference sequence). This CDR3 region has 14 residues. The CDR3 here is CASSMTGAEETQYF. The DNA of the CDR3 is TGTGCCAGTAGTATGACTGGGGCAGAAGAGACCCAGTACTTC.

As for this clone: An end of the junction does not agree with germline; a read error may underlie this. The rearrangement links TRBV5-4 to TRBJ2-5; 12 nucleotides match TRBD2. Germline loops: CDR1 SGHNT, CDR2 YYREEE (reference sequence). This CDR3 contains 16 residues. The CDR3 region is CAGSFTSGGYQETQYF. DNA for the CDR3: TGTGCCGGCAGCTTCACTAGCGGGGGGTACCAAGAGACCCAGTACTTC.

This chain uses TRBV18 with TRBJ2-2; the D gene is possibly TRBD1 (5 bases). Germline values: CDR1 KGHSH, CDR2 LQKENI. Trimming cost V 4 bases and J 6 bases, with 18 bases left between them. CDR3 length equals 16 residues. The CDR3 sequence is CASSLDTSGSAGELFF. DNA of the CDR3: TGTGCCAGCTCACTGGACACAAGTGGTTCCGCCGGGGAGCTGTTTTTT.

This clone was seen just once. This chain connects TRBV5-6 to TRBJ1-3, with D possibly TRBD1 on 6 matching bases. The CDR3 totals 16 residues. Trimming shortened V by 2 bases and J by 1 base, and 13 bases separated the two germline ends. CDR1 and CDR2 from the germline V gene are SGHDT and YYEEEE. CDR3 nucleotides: TGTGCCAGCAGCTTCGCGAGCAGGGGATCTGGAAACACCATATATTTT. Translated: CASSFASRGSGNTIYF.

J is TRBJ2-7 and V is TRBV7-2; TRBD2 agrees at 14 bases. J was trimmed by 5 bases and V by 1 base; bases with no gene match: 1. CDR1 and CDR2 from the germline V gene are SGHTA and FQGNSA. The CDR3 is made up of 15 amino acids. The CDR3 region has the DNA TGTGCCAGCAGCTTAGGACTAGCGGGGGGGCACGAGCAGTACTTC. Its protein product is CASSLGLAGGHEQYF.

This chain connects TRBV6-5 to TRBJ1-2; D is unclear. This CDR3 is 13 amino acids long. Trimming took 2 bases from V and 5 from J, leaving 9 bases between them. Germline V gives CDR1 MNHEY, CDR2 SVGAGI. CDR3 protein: CASSYVQAYGYTF. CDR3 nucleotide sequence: TGTGCCAGCAGTTACGTGCAGGCGTATGGCTACACCTTC.

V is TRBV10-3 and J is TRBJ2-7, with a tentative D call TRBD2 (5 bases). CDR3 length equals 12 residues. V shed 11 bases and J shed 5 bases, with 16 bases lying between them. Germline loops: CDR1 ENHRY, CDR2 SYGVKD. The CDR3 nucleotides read TGTGCCTGTAAGGGCGGGTCGGACGAGCAGTACTTC. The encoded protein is CACKGGSDEQYF.

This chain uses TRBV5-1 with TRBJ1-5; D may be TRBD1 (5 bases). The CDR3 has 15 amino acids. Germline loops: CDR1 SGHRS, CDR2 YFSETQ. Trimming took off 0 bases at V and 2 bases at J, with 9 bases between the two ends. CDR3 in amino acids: CASSLEGGGNQPQHF. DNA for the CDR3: TGCGCCAGCAGCTTGGAAGGAGGGGGCAATCAGCCCCAGCATTTT.

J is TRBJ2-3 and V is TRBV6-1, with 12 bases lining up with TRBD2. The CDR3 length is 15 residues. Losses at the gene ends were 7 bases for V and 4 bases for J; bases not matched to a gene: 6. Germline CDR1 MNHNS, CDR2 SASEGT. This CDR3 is CASIPGLAGPDTQYF. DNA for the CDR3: TGTGCCAGCATTCCGGGACTAGCGGGCCCAGATACGCAGTATTTT.

As DNA, the CDR3 is TGTGCCAGCAGTTCGATCACAGGGGGCCCCTACGAGCAGTACTTC. Translating gives CASSSITGGPYEQYF. The chain uses TRBV6-5 and TRBJ2-7, with 9 bases matching TRBD1. The V and J ends lost 4 bases and 2 bases, in that order; junction bases with no gene match: 6. Germline V gene data show CDR1 as MNHEY and CDR2 as SVGAGI. The CDR3 extends over 15 amino acids.

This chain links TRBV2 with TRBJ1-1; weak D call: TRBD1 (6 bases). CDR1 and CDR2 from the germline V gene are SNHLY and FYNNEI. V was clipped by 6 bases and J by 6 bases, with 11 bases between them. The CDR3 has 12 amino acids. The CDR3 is CASRRGGSEAFF. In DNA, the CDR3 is TGTGCCAGCAGGAGGGGGGGATCTGAAGCTTTCTTT. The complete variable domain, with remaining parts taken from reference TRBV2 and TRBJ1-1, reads EPEVTQTPSHQVTQMGQEVILRCVPISNHLYFYWYRQILGQKVEFLVSFYNNEISEKSEIFDDQFSVERPDGSNFTLKIRSTKLEDSAMYFCASRRGGSEAFFGQGTRLTVV.

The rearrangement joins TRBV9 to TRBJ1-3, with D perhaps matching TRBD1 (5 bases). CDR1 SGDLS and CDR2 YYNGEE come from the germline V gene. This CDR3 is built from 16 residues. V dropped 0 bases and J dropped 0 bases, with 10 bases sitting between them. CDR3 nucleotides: TGTGCCAGCAGCGTAGACAGGCCAAGCTCTGGAAACACCATATATTTT. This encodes CASSVDRPSSGNTIYF.

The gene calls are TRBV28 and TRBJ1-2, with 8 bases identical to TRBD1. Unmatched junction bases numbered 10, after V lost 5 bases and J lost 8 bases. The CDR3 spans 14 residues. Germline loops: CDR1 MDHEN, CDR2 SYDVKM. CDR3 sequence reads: CASSITQGAGGYTF. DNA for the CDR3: TGTGCCAGCAGTATAACCCAGGGGGCGGGGGGCTACACCTTC.